The 12 T cell receptor beta chains in this list originate from one sample, sequenced in a study of T cell responses to AZD1222 COVID-19 vaccine. The data were produced by immunoSEQ multiplex PCR, yet TCRdb's version contains in-frame clones alone and is incomplete. Among about 150,000 clones, about 89% were seen once, and the ten largest hold 1% to 1.5%. Source: peripheral blood, taken 28 days after the second AZD1222 dose. The receptors derive from an adult who received the AZD1222 COVID-19 vaccine.

The chain uses TRBV4-3 and TRBJ1-1; D remains ambiguous. V lost 1 base, J lost 3 bases, and 12 bases lay in between. This CDR3 comprises 15 residues. CDR1 is LGHNA, CDR2 YSLEER, per germline. CDR3 bases: TGCGCCAGCAGCCAAGGCCCCCGGGTCCACACTGAAGCTTTCTTT. It yields the protein CASSQGPRVHTEAFF.

On this clone itself: The germline gene is not matched at one end of the junction; a read error may be the cause. This sequence joins TRBV7-2 and TRBJ1-6; D remains unclear. Germline assignment: CDR1 SGHTA and CDR2 FQGNSA. The CDR3 covers 15 residues. CDR3 bases: TGTGCCAGCAGCGGTCGGGTCCCAGGCATTTCATCCCTCCACTTT. This codes for CASSGRVPGISSLHF.

This chain joins TRBV5-1 and TRBJ2-7; 8 bases line up with TRBD2. V shed 4 bases, J shed 0 bases, and the junction held 12 bases outside the gene matches. CDR3 length: 17 residues. Germline assignment: CDR1 SGHRS and CDR2 YFSETQ. The CDR3 DNA follows: TGCGCCAGCAGCATACCCGCCCCGGGAGGGAGCTCCTACGAGCAGTACTTC. This sequence encodes CASSIPAPGGSSYEQYF.

The chain uses TRBV5-1 and TRBJ1-1; D call uncertain. V was shortened by 7 bases and J by 1 base, with 11 bases between the two germline ends. In germline, CDR1 is SGHRS, CDR2 YFSETQ. The CDR3 is 13 residues long. CDR3 DNA: TGCGCCAGCGGGCCACAGACGAACACTGAAGCTTTCTTT. Its protein product is CASGPQTNTEAFF.

V and J are TRBV7-9 and TRBJ1-6; possibly TRBD1 for D (6 bases). CDR1 is SEHNR and CDR2 is FQNEAQ in the germline V gene (reference sequence). This CDR3 comprises 16 residues. The V end was cut by 7 bases, the J end by 2 bases, with 15 bases between. CDR3 DNA sequence: TGTGCCAGCAAGCAAGGGGGTGGCGCCTATAATTCACCCCTCCACTTT. It codes for CASKQGGGAYNSPLHF.

The chain has TRBV3-1 (or the pseudogene TRBV3-2) and TRBJ1-5; TRBD1 might be the D (6 bases). The CDR3 extends over 15 amino acids. V was shortened by 0 bases and J by 6 bases, with 12 bases between the two germline ends. CDR1 and CDR2 from the germline V gene are LGHDT and YNNKEL (reference sequence). The chain's CDR3 is CASSQDGQGFQPQHF. The CDR3 region has the DNA TGTGCCAGCAGCCAAGATGGGCAGGGGTTTCAGCCCCAGCATTTT.

This clone came up a few times. CDR3: CASSEGGETEKLFF. As DNA, the CDR3 is TGTGCCAGCAGTGAAGGAGGGGAGACTGAAAAACTGTTTTTT. The rearrangement joins TRBV6-1 to TRBJ1-4, with a weak D call TRBD1 (5 bases). This CDR3 is built from 14 residues. V lost 1 base and J lost 7, with 10 bases in between. Germline CDR1 and CDR2: MNHNS and SASEGT.

As concerns this clone: A read error may produce the germline difference seen at one junction end. The rearrangement joins TRBV7-9 to TRBJ1-1, with D perhaps TRBD1 (5 bases). CDR3 length: 15 residues. Germline values: CDR1 SEHNR, CDR2 FQNEAQ (reference sequence). CDR3 loop: CAGSPSNTGNTEAFF. The CDR3 nucleotides read TGTGCCGGCAGCCCGTCAAACACAGGTAACACTGAAGCTTTCTTT.

V gene TRBV7-3 combines with J gene TRBJ1-2, with 8 nucleotides matching TRBD1. V shed 5 bases, J shed 4 bases, and the junction held 9 bases outside the gene matches. The germline V gene encodes CDR1 SGHTA and CDR2 FQGTGA. The CDR3 is made up of 15 amino acids. The CDR3 loop is CASSASQGAFYGYTF. The DNA of the CDR3 is TGTGCCAGCAGCGCGTCGCAGGGGGCCTTCTATGGCTACACCTTC.

The V gene is TRBV29-1, the J gene TRBJ2-1, with D perhaps TRBD2 (6 bases). Per the germline V gene, CDR1 is SQVTM and CDR2 is ANQGSEA. Trimming left V 3 bases short and J 0 bases short, with 18 bases between. This CDR3 region has 17 residues. Written as DNA, the CDR3 is TGCAGCGTTGAGCCTTTCGGTCGGGGGTTCTCCTACAATGAGCAGTTCTTC. Protein product: CSVEPFGRGFSYNEQFF.

The chain links TRBV19 to TRBJ2-3; TRBD2 matches 15 bases. In germline, CDR1 is LNHDA, CDR2 SQIVND (reference sequence). Losses at the gene ends were 3 bases for V and 6 bases for J; bases not matched to a gene: 4. The CDR3 is 16 amino acids. CDR3 sequence: CASSILGLAGGDTQYF. CDR3 bases: TGTGCCAGTAGTATCCTGGGACTAGCGGGAGGCGATACGCAGTATTTT. Variable domain in full (rest from reference TRBV19 and TRBJ2-3): DGGITQSPKYLFRKEGQNVTLSCEQNLNHDAMYWYRQDPGQGLRLIYYSQIVNDFQKGDIAEGYSVSREKKESFPLTVTSAQKNPTAFYLCASSILGLAGGDTQYFGPGTRLTVL.

The chain joins TRBV7-2 to TRBJ2-5; D not resolved. The ends were cut back, 3 bases at V and 5 bases at J, with 13 bases in the middle. Per germline, CDR1 SGHTA and CDR2 FQGNSA. CDR3 size: 14 residues. This CDR3 reads CASSFLVARETQYF. The CDR3 nucleotides read TGTGCCAGCAGCTTCCTAGTGGCCAGGGAGACCCAGTACTTC.